This section outlines one T cell receptor (beta chain) sequence together with its context. In this sample, this clonotype turned up many times. Its recognized antigen is unknown. The input lacks base qualities; no much larger clone sits a single base away. The sample's time point label, in plain terms: day 60 (about 2 months) after transplantation. Taken with the paper, the label for treatment or condition translates to: allogeneic hematopoietic cell transplantation with graft depleted of TCRalphabeta T cells and CD19 B cells. The children who served as transplant recipients had been given grafts of TCRalphabeta/CD19-depleted allogeneic hematopoietic cells. This sample is part of a study of T-cell reconstitution after alpha-beta-depleted transplantation in children (dated by TCRdb to about 2016). Broadly, across the study: Using TCR repertoire profiling, the study quantitatively followed how T-cell immune reconstitution unfolded in children after TCRalphabeta/CD19-depleted allogeneic hematopoietic cell transplantation. Results and caveats for the whole study, not just this receptor: Over the following months the frequencies of hyperexpanded clones went down, and after one year T-cell counts and TCRbeta diversity were mostly credited to newly produced T cells. The apparently early alphabetaT-cell count recovery about two months after transplant was reportedly dependent on only several hundred rapidly expanded clones derived from non-depleted graft cells. In some patients, the high TCRbeta diversity seen at day 60 was put down to recipient T cells and intrathymic progenitors that had survived conditioning.

Library generation was performed with PCR. The sequencing machine was an Illumina HiSeq 2500. To normalize quantification of the TCRbeta repertoire, the TCR libraries were built with molecular barcoding that relied on unique molecular identifiers. Starting from the raw public reads, TCRdb applied fastp trimming at Q25, assembled clones with MiXCR and retained in-frame beta chains. Records with the same CDR3 protein are collapsed into one entry carrying the most frequent genes and DNA. For this sample the table gives some 48,000 distinct CDR3 sequences, of which more than 5% were detected only once. The ten largest account for around 30% of the sample. Deletion took 0 bases off V and 2 bases off J, with a span of 8 bases between the germline ends. Its CDR3 holds 14 amino acids, cysteine through phenylalanine. The DNA shown is the 42-base CDR3, in frame from base 1. CDR1 and CDR2 (SGDLS, YYNGEE) derive from the germline V gene.

The rearranged chain carries TRBV9 and TRBJ1-2; too little of a D gene remains to name it. The sequence was obtained from a female patient between 2 and 15 years old who had a stem cell transplant for aplastic anemia, so the T cells may come from the graft donor. This specimen consisted of PBMCs, mostly from graft donor cells, obtained 60 days after TCRalphabeta/CD19-depleted stem cell transplant. The CDR3: CASSVAEFNYGYTF. The nucleotides are TGTGCCAGCAGCGTAGCGGAGTTCAACTATGGCTACACCTTC.